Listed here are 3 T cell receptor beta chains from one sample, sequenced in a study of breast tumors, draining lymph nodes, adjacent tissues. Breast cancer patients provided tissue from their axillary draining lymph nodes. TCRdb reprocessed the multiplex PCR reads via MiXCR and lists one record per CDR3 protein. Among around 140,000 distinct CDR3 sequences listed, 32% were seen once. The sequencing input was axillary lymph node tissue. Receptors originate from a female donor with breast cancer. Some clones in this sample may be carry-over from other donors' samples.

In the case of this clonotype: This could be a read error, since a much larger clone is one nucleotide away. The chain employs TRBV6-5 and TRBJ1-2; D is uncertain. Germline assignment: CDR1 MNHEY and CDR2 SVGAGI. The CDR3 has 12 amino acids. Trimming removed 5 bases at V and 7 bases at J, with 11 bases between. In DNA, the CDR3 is TGTGCCAGCAGTCAGAGTCTGGGTGGCTACACCTTC. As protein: CASSQSLGGYTF.

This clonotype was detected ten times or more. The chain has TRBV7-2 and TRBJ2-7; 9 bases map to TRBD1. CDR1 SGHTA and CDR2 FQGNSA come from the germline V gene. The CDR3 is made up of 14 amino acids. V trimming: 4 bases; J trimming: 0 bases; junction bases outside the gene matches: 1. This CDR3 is CASSSTGGSYEQYF. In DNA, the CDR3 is TGTGCCAGCAGCTCGACAGGGGGCTCCTACGAGCAGTACTTC.

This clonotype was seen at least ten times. CDR3 protein: CSAREGSTDTQYF. In DNA form, the CDR3 reads TGCAGTGCTAGGGAGGGGTCGACAGATACGCAGTATTTT. This sequence joins TRBV20-1 and TRBJ2-3, with D tentatively TRBD2 (6 bases). This CDR3 is built from 13 residues. Germline CDR1 is DFQATT and CDR2 is SNEGSKA (reference sequence). V lost 3 bases and J 3 bases, leaving 10 bases between the germline ends.